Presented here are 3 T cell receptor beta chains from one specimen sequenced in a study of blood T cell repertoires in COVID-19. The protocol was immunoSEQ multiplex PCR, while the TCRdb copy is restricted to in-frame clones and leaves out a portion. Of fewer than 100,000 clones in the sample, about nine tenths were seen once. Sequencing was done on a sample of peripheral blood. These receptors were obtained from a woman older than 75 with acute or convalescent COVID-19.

Here the CDR3 DNA reads TGCGCCAGCAGCTTGGAACGGCTAGCGGGAGCTAACACCGGGGAGCTGTTTTTT. This gives the protein CASSLERLAGANTGELFF. V usage is TRBV5-1 and J usage is TRBJ2-2; 10 bases are a match to TRBD2. The V and J ends lost 0 bases and 2 bases, in that order; junction bases with no gene match: 7. CDR1 and CDR2 (germline): SGHRS, YFSETQ. This CDR3 has 18 amino acids.

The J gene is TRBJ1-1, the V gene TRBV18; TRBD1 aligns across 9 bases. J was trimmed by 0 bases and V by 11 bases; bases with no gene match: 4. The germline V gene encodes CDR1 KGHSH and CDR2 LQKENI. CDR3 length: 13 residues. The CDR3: CAGGQGMNTEAFF. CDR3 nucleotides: TGTGCCGGGGGACAGGGAATGAACACTGAAGCTTTCTTT.

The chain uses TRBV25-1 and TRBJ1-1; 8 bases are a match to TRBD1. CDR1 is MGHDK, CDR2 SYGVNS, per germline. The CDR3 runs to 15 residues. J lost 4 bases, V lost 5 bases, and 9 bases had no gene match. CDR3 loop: CASSPRTGKGTEAFF. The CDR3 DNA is TGTGCCAGCAGTCCTAGGACAGGGAAAGGCACTGAAGCTTTCTTT.